The rows below give T cell receptor beta chains drawn from one sample of a study of cytomegalovirus exposure and HLA in healthy donors. TCRdb's copy holds only in-frame clones and misses some; the assay was immunoSEQ multiplex PCR. The table includes some 200,000 clones, around 75% detected once. The sequenced sample consisted of PBMCs. Receptors originate from a woman in her thirties in good health and CMV-seronegative. The CDR3 runs from the conserved cysteine through the conserved F or W. The order of the fields is D gene, clone size, V gene, J gene, CDR3 DNA, CDR3 protein. A D gene is named only where the DNA matches it firmly. Size is omitted from some rows. Given values are once, few, many or a class for expanded clones.

TRBD2,-,TRBV27,TRBJ2-3,TGTGCCAGCAGTTTAGGGCGGGGGGCAGATACGCAGTATTTT,CASSLGRGADTQYF
TRBD1,once,TRBV6-1,TRBJ1-5,TGTGCCAGCAGGGCCGGACAGGGGGGAAATCAGCCCCAGCATTTT,CASRAGQGGNQPQHF
TRBD2,-,TRBV6-1,TRBJ2-3,TGTGCCAGCAGTGGTTTTTTGGCGGGGGGGCCCGGGGATACGCAGTATTTT,CASSGFLAGGPGDTQYF
-,few,TRBV18,TRBJ1-2,TGTGCCAGCTCACCCGTCGGAGGAAACTATGGCTACACCTTC,CASSPVGGNYGYTF
TRBD1,-,TRBV18,TRBJ1-2,TGTGCCAGCTCATCACAGGGGGCGAACTATGGCTACACCTTC,CASSSQGANYGYTF
-,-,TRBV7-9,TRBJ2-3,TGTGCCAGCAGCCCCCGGGAGCGGGTCTACACAGATACGCAGTATTTT,CASSPRERVYTDTQYF
TRBD2,-,TRBV4-1,TRBJ2-1,TGCGCCAGCAGCCCGACTAGCGGGAACAATGAGCAGTTCTTC,CASSPTSGNNEQFF
-,-,TRBV6-5,TRBJ1-4,TGTGCCAGCAGTTACTCGAGGCAGTCTAATGAAAAACTGTTTTTT,CASSYSRQSNEKLFF
-,-,TRBV7-3,TRBJ1-1,TGTGCCAGCAGCTTATGGGCGAACACTGAAGCTTTCTTT,CASSLWANTEAFF
-,-,TRBV12-1,TRBJ2-1,TGTGCCAGCAGCTTTTGTGGGACAGGGGGCGTCAATGAGCAGTTCTTC,CASSFCGTGGVNEQFF
TRBD2,-,TRBV5-1,TRBJ2-2,TGCGCCAGCAGACGACTAGCGCAAGACACCGGGGAGCTGTTTTTT,CASRRLAQDTGELFF
-,-,TRBV9,TRBJ2-5,TGTGCCAGCAGCGTAGCTACGGGGGTGCTTCGAGAGACCCAGTACTTC,CASSVATGVLRETQYF
TRBD1,-,TRBV7-9,TRBJ2-7,TGTGCCAGCAGCTCACCTCTGGCCCCCGGGACAGGTCATTACGAGCAGTACTTC,CASSSPLAPGTGHYEQYF
-,-,TRBV7-9,TRBJ2-2,TGTTCCAGCAGCTCTGGTGGAGGGACCGGGGAGCTGTTTTTT,CSSSSGGGTGELFF
-,few,TRBV11-2,TRBJ2-1,TGTGCCAGCAGCCTCTTGACAGGCACTCCTAATGATGAGCAGTTCTTC,CASSLLTGTPNDEQFF
TRBD1,-,TRBV5-4,TRBJ2-2,TGTGCCAGCAGCCCGGTCAGGGGGTCGAACACCGGGGAGCTGTTTTTT,CASSPVRGSNTGELFF
TRBD2,-,TRBV7-8,TRBJ2-4,TGTGCCAGCAAGCGGCGGGAGTTCGAAAACATTCAGTACTTC,CASKRREFENIQYF
TRBD1,-,TRBV19,TRBJ1-1,TGTGCCAGTAGTATAGGCAGGGGGCGGACTGAAGCTTTCTTT,CASSIGRGRTEAFF
-,-,TRBV7-8,TRBJ2-7,TGTGCCAGCAGCTTAGCGCTGGTTCAGGGCTCCTACGAGCAGTACTTC,CASSLALVQGSYEQYF
TRBD1,-,TRBV9,TRBJ2-3,TGTGCCAGCAGCGCCCGACAGGGGGGAGTCACAGATACGCAGTATTTT,CASSARQGGVTDTQYF
TRBD1,-,TRBV5-1,TRBJ2-1,TGCGCCAGCAGCTCACAGGGGCTAGGGAGCAATGAGCAGTTCTTC,CASSSQGLGSNEQFF
TRBD1,-,TRBV29-1,TRBJ1-2,TGCAGCGTCGAACCCGTGGTAGGGGGCTCTGGCTACACCTTC,CSVEPVVGGSGYTF
-,-,TRBV7-9,TRBJ1-4,TGTGCCAGCAGCAAGGACAGCCTAAATGAAAAACTGTTTTTT,CASSKDSLNEKLFF
TRBD2,-,TRBV30,TRBJ2-3,TGTGCCCGCGGAACTAGCGGGGGGGATAGGGCAGGGTCGGGCACAGATACGCAGTATTTT,CARGTSGGDRAGSGTDTQYF
-,-,TRBV9,TRBJ2-7,TGTGCCAGCAGCGTAGGGTACAACTCCTACGAGCAGTACTTC,CASSVGYNSYEQYF
TRBD1,-,TRBV27,TRBJ2-7,TGTGCCAGCAGTCCAGGGGACAGTTTCTACGAGCAGTACTTC,CASSPGDSFYEQYF
-,-,TRBV2,TRBJ2-5,TGTGCCAGCACTCGACTAGTGGCAGAGACCCAGTACTTC,CASTRLVAETQYF
TRBD2,few,TRBV5-4,TRBJ2-1,TGTGCCAGCAGTTTTGGGACTAGCGGGAGGAGCTCCTACAATGAGCAGTTCTTC,CASSFGTSGRSSYNEQFF
TRBD1,few,TRBV7-9,TRBJ2-6,TGTGCCAGCAGCGGGACAGGATTAGTCTCTGGGGCCAACGTCCTGACTTTC,CASSGTGLVSGANVLTF
-,-,TRBV14,TRBJ2-7,TGTGCCAGCAGCCAACTAACCCAGACAGGCATGGACTTC,CASSQLTQTGMDF
TRBD1,-,TRBV5-5,TRBJ2-7,TGTGCCAGCAGCTCTAACGGACAGGCGGCCTCCTACGAGCAGTACTTC,CASSSNGQAASYEQYF
TRBD1,-,TRBV9,TRBJ1-4,TGTGCCAGCAGCGCCCCAGGGGGCCAGGGAAAACTGTTTTTT,CASSAPGGQGKLFF